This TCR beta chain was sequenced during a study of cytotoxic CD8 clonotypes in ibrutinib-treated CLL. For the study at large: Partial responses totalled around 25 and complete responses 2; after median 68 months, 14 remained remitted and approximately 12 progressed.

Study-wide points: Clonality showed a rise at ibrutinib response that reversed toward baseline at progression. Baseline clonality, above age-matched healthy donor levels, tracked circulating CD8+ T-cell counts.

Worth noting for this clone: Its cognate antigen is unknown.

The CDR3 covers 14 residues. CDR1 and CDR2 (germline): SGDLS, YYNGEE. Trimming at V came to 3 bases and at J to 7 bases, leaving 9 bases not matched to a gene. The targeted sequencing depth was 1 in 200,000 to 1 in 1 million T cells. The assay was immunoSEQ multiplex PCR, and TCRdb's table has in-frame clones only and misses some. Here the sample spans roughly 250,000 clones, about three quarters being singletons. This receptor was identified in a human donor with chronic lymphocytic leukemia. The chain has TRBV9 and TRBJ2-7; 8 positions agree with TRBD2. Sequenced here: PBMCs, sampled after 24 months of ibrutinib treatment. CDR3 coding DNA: TGTGCCAGCAGCGCCCGAGCGGGAGTATTGGAGCAGTACTTC. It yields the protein CASSARAGVLEQYF.